Detailed here is one T cell receptor beta chain. This clone was seen just once. The antigen this receptor binds is unknown. The input lacks base qualities; no much larger clone sits a single base away. CDR1 and CDR2 are read off the germline V gene (reference sequence) as MNHEY and SMNVEV. The CDR3 spans 16 residues, from the cysteine through the phenylalanine. Left in the record is the CDR3 DNA by itself, 48 bases read in frame from the first base. V is cut by 6 bases and J by 10 bases, and the space between the germline ends is 25 bases. The data are from a study of Ad26.COV2.S vaccination and SARS-CoV-2 variants (dated by TCRdb to the early 2020s). Broadly, across the study: Donors in the vaccine arm were drawn from COV1001, a phase I-IIa trial of Ad26.COV2.S in healthy adults that was multicentre, randomized, double-blind and placebo-controlled. Trial participants were randomized into five groups of five: low-dose or high-dose Ad26.COV2.S given once or twice, or placebo on both occasions. TCRbeta repertoire sequencing was used to assess the specificity and breadth of SARS-CoV-2-reactive T cell receptors after Ad26.COV2.S vaccination. Ad26.COV2.S was administered intramuscularly at 5 x 10^10 or 1 x 10^11 viral particles, either as a single shot or as two shots given 56 days apart. A total of 32 samples were included in the TCR-sequenced set, comprising 19 Ad26.COV2.S vaccine recipients, 5 placebo recipients and 8 SARS-CoV-2 convalescent individuals. Investigators did not know the trial group allocation while performing experiments and assessing outcomes.

The immunoSEQ Assay was the method used to sequence TCRbeta CDR3 regions. After extraction, genomic DNA underwent amplification by bias-controlled multiplex PCR, followed by high-throughput sequencing. On the authors' methods: To quantify the absolute abundance of every unique TCRbeta CDR3 region, sequences were collapsed and filtered. T cell fraction was estimated by normalizing TCRbeta template counts to usable DNA, which was measured by amplifying reference genes present in all nucleated cells. Repertoire TCRs were annotated as SARS-CoV-2-specific by exact matching of V gene, CDR3 amino acid sequence and J gene to a known reactive TCR set. MIRA supplied the reference SARS-CoV-2 TCR set, which was filtered for enrichment in COVID-19-positive ImmuneCODE repertoires so that public or cross-reactive TCRs were removed. Drawing on the MIRA antigens, annotated TCRs were analysed further at the level of specific ORF or position within ORF. Depth was the summed frequency of annotated unique rearrangements, while breadth was defined as annotated unique rearrangements over total unique productive rearrangements. Group comparisons of TCR breadth used two-sided Wilcoxon rank-sum tests. Imported from immuneACCESS, the table was reduced by TCRdb to in-frame sequences with V and J called. These copies leave out some clones; in studies compared against another copy, an unresolved V gene accounts for under half, and the cause of the remainder is not known. The V and J calls and clone size are taken from that table; D and trimming were inferred from the DNA. Present in this sample are about 400,000 clones, under 90% of which were seen just once. Together, the top ten hold around 7.4% of the sample.

What this sample's treatment or condition label stands for: 19 received Ad26.COV2.S at low or high dose, single or two shots; 5 received placebo; per-sample allocation not given. For vaccine and placebo recipients, repertoires were sequenced using samples collected on day 63 after the first injection. Between 29 July and 7 August 2020, Cohort 1b enrolled about 27 adults aged 18-55 years at one site in Boston, USA. Ad26.COV2.S was a replication-incompetent adenovirus type 26 vector that expressed a prefusion-stabilized SARS-CoV-2 spike protein derived from the original Wuhan strain. The paper's findings and limits, for the study overall: Higher spike-specific TCR breadth was observed in Ad26.COV2.S recipients than in placebo recipients (P = 0.0014). The authors noted that the TCR breadth and depth analyses may have underestimated total T cell responses. After vaccination, substantial breadth of spike-specific CD8+ and CD4+ T cell responses was reported. Vaccine and placebo recipients had similar non-spike TCR breadth, a finding consistent with the vaccine containing only spike. The study was not powered to compare responses between vaccine doses or regimens.

Here the chain combines TRBV27 and TRBJ2-1; the D segment may tentatively be TRBD1 or TRBD2, each giving 5 matched bases. This sequence was found in a person between 18 and 59 years old who received the Ad26.COV2.S COVID-19 vaccine or a placebo. This specimen consisted of peripheral blood, obtained in a trial of Ad26.COV2.S vaccine versus placebo. The CDR3: CASRRGTYRGPKEQFF. The base sequence is TGTGCCAGCAGAAGAGGGACCTACCGGGGCCCTAAGGAGCAGTTCTTC.